The source of this T cell receptor beta chain is a study of shared clonotypes between healthy human individuals. Study results and caveats: Rarefaction showed sorted-subset sequencing was incomplete despite large depth.

A word on this clone: Its cognate antigen is unknown.

CDR1 DFQATT and CDR2 SNEGSKA come from the germline V gene (reference sequence). CDR3 length: 11 residues. Clones were read by immunoSEQ multiplex PCR, and TCRdb kept only the in-frame ones, dropping some. This sample has about 1,500,000 clones, with over 95% found just once. Study donors comprised healthy, HIV-negative adults devoid of recent acute infection or vaccination. Each sample came from a Caucasian adult donor living in Nashville, Tennessee. Sequencing was done on a sample of naive CD4+ T cells sorted from blood. Subset: CD45RA+ positively selected. The source is a young man in good health. J is TRBJ1-1 and V is TRBV20-1, with TRBD1 as a possible D gene (6 bases). The CDR3, as DNA: TGCAATGAGGGGGGGAACACTGAAGCTTTCTTT. Encoded protein: CNEGGNTEAFF.